This T cell receptor (beta chain) was observed in a study of T cell responses to AZD1222 COVID-19 vaccine. The assay was immunoSEQ multiplex PCR, and TCRdb's table has in-frame clones only and misses some. The data contain roughly 91,000 clones, about 85% of them singletons. Whole-study results and caveats: Among AZD1222 vaccinees, only 5 or 6 were seropositive at baseline. Repertoire sampling occurred only after the peak T cell response. Across spike, vaccine-associated CD4 TCRs were found, dominant at 160-218 and 743-854. Clonal diversity may have been underestimated, and the donors were mostly white British, with more females than males.

The V end lost 2 bases, the J end lost 5 bases, and 15 bases lay between the germline ends. CDR3 length: 15 residues. The V gene's germline CDR1 is KGHSH and CDR2 LQKENI. Note on this clone: Its matching antigen is unknown.

Specimen: peripheral blood, collected on day 0 of AZD1222 vaccination. The TCR sequence derives from an adult in good health. The chain is built from TRBV18 and TRBJ1-1; maybe TRBD1 (6 bases). DNA of the CDR3: TGTGCCAGCTCACCAACGAAACAGGGTTGGACTGAAGCTTTCTTT. It yields the protein CASSPTKQGWTEAFF.